The sequence of this TCR beta chain was determined in a study of blood T cells in healthy people across ages. PCR was performed a second time for 7 to 11 cycles using a sample-barcoded 5' primer and a J-beta primer mix. One entry per CDR3 protein results from TCRdb running MiXCR on the 5' RACE reads. Of hundreds of thousands of distinct CDR3 sequences in the sample, around 38% were seen once. There are many counts of this clonotype. This clonotype was sampled from a man at least 80 years old in good health. The material sequenced was blood.

CDR3 sequence (DNA): TGTGCCAGCAGAAAACAGGGTAATCAGCCCCAGCATTTT. This encodes CASRKQGNQPQHF. The V and J genes are TRBV6-2 or TRBV6-3 and TRBJ1-5; D perhaps matches TRBD1 (6 bases). The CDR3 totals 13 residues. Trimming took 6 bases from V and 4 from J, leaving 10 bases between them. The germline gives CDR1 MNHEY, CDR2 SVGEGT.